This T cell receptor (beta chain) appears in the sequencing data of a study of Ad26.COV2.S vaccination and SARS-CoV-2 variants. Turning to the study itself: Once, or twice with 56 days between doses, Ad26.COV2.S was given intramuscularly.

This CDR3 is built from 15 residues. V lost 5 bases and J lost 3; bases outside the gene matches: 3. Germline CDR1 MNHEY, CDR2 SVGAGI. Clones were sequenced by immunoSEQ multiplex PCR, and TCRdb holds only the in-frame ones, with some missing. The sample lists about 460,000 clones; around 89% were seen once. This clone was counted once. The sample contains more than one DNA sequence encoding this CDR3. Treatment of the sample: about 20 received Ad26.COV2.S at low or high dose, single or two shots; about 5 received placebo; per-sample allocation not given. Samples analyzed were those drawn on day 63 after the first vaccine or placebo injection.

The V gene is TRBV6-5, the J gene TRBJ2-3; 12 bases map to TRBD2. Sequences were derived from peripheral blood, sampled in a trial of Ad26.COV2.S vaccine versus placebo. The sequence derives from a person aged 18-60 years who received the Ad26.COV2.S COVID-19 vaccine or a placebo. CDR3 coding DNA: TGTGCCAGCAGTCAGCTAGCGGGGGGGACAGATACGCAGTATTTT. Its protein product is CASSQLAGGTDTQYF.